The clone carrying this TCR beta chain appeared a single time. Time point denoted: week 3, after first cycle of checkpoint inhibitor. The sample is drawn from a study of blood T cell dynamics during melanoma immunotherapy. TCRdb's table, derived via immunoSEQ multiplex PCR, lists solely in-frame clones and lacks some. Of around 16,000 clones listed, less than 95% are singletons. Germline V CDR1 and CDR2: ENHRY, SYGVKD. This CDR3 region has 16 residues. V shed 10 bases and J 3 bases; nucleotides not matched to a gene: 15. Sequencing used effector memory CD8+ T cells from blood, obtained from a patient treated with checkpoint blockade. This chain links TRBV10-3 with TRBJ1-2, with 9 bases fitting TRBD1. This sequence was found in a human donor with melanoma. The CDR3: CATTERGQGNYYGYTF. The CDR3 nucleotides are TGTGCCACCACTGAGCGAGGACAGGGGAACTACTATGGCTACACCTTC.